This passage covers 32 T cell receptor beta chains from one sample sequenced in a study of cytomegalovirus exposure and HLA in healthy donors (dated by TCRdb to between 2016 and 2019). The library was made by the immunoSEQ multiplex PCR assay. For the multiplex PCR, a mixture combining 60 forward primers for TCR Vbeta segments and 13 reverse primers for TCR Jbeta segments was used. TCRdb obtained this table from immuneACCESS and retained in-frame rearrangements with V and J assigned. These tables miss some clones; where compared with another copy, unresolved V genes account for less than half of the shortfall, and the remainder is unexplained. In this sample the table shows around 200,000 clones, roughly 79% of which occur a single time. 1.5% to 2% of the sample lies in the top ten. The source material was PBMCs. These receptors came from a man aged 18 to 30 in good health and CMV-seronegative.

The V gene is TRBV27, the J gene TRBJ2-7, with no clear D. The CDR3 spans 13 residues. Germline V gene lookup returns CDR1 MNHEY and CDR2 SMNVEV (reference sequence). V dropped 1 base and J dropped 1 base, with 5 bases sitting between them. The CDR3 nucleotides are TGTGCCAGCAGTTTATACGGTTCCTACGAGCAGTACTTC. It codes for CASSLYGSYEQYF.

Only one count was recorded for this clone. This chain links TRBV10-2 with TRBJ1-4, with D possibly being TRBD1 (6 bases). The CDR3 spans 14 residues. Deletions cut 6 bases from V and 7 bases from J, with 15 bases between. Germline values: CDR1 WSHSY, CDR2 SAAADI. The CDR3 reads CASRKGGGGEKLFF. The CDR3 region has the DNA TGCGCCAGCAGGAAGGGGGGGGGAGGTGAAAAACTGTTTTTT.

This chain joins TRBV29-1 and TRBJ2-7, with TRBD1 as a possible D gene (5 bases). Trimming pared 4 bases from V and 7 bases from J, leaving 11 bases between. There are 11 residues in the CDR3. Germline V gene data show CDR1 as SQVTM and CDR2 as ANQGSEA. CDR3 residues: CSVVERGEQYF. The DNA for the CDR3 is TGCAGCGTTGTAGAAAGGGGAGAGCAGTACTTC.

The genes are TRBV11-3 and TRBJ1-6; a possible D gene is TRBD1 (6 bases). Germline CDR1 SGHNT, CDR2 YENEEA. The length of the CDR3 is 16 residues. Trimming left V 5 bases short and J 0 bases short, with 11 bases between. The CDR3 DNA reads as TGTGCCAGCAGCGGGGGCGGTAGCTCCTATAATTCACCCCTCCACTTT. It codes for CASSGGGSSYNSPLHF.

The chain carries TRBV7-2 and TRBJ2-7; TRBD2 agrees at 11 bases. CDR1 and CDR2 from the germline V gene are SGHTA and FQGNSA. This CDR3 spans 16 amino acids. V shed 4 bases and J 3 bases; nucleotides not matched to a gene: 8. CDR3 sequence: CASSSKGTSGIYEQYF. In DNA, the CDR3 is TGTGCCAGCAGCTCAAAAGGGACTAGCGGAATCTACGAGCAGTACTTC.

The chain combines TRBV7-4 with TRBJ2-1, with D possibly being TRBD1 (7 bases). V gave up 2 bases and J gave up 4 bases, with 18 bases separating them. Germline V gene sequence: CDR1 SGHVT, CDR2 SQSDAQ. The CDR3 is made up of 17 amino acids. The CDR3 region has the DNA TGTGCCAGCAGCTTACCTCTCAGGGGGGCCTGTTACAATGAGCAGTTCTTC. Translation: CASSLPLRGACYNEQFF.

This clone was seen a few times. V and J are TRBV9 and TRBJ2-5, with TRBD2 matching over 8 bases. V was clipped by 3 bases and J by 4 bases; unmatched bases: 5. The CDR3 extends over 14 amino acids. Germline lookup yields CDR1 SGDLS and CDR2 YYNGEE. The CDR3: CASSERLARETQYF. The CDR3 coding sequence is TGTGCCAGCAGCGAGAGACTAGCGAGAGAGACCCAGTACTTC.

CDR3 amino acids: CASSLGTSVSEQFF. CDR3 sequence (DNA): TGTGCCAGCAGCTTGGGGACTAGCGTTAGTGAGCAGTTCTTC. This chain links TRBV5-8 with TRBJ2-1; the match to TRBD2 covers 9 bases. Germline assignment: CDR1 SGHTS and CDR2 YDEGEE. This CDR3 has 14 residues. J gave up 9 bases and V 0 bases, and 4 bases lay outside the gene matches.

The J gene is TRBJ1-5, the V gene TRBV10-3, with D unclear. CDR1 and CDR2 from the germline V gene are ENHRY and SYGVKD. Trimming left V 3 bases short and J 5 bases short, with 8 bases between. This CDR3 is built from 13 residues. This CDR3 is CAISEVRDQPQHF. The DNA of the CDR3 is TGTGCCATCAGTGAAGTAAGAGATCAGCCCCAGCATTTT.

The chain is built from TRBV28 and TRBJ2-1; 10 bases match TRBD2. The germline gives CDR1 MDHEN, CDR2 SYDVKM. The CDR3 is made up of 14 amino acids. V was clipped by 11 bases and J by 7 bases; unmatched bases: 11. CDR3 nucleotide sequence: TGTGCCGTAAGGGCCCAGCGGGAGGGAAATGAGCAGTTCTTC. Protein sequence: CAVRAQREGNEQFF.

As for this clone: Other DNA sequences in this sample translate to the same CDR3. In DNA, the CDR3 is TGCGCCAGCAGCATATCGACAGTGAACACTGAAGCTTTCTTT. Translating gives CASSISTVNTEAFF. This chain connects TRBV5-1 to TRBJ1-1; possibly TRBD1 for D (5 bases). V was clipped by 4 bases and J by 0 bases, with 10 bases between them. Germline values: CDR1 SGHRS, CDR2 YFSETQ. The CDR3 sequence is 14 residues long.

This chain links TRBV7-6 with TRBJ2-5, with no clear D. The germline V gene encodes CDR1 SGHVS and CDR2 FNYEAQ. V lost 5 bases and J lost 4, with 8 bases in between. The CDR3 spans 12 residues. The CDR3 reads CASSPPGETQYF. CDR3 bases: TGTGCCAGCAGCCCTCCGGGAGAGACCCAGTACTTC.

V is TRBV5-1 and J is TRBJ2-7, with 7 bases identical to TRBD2. The V gene end was trimmed by 1 base and the J gene end by 9 bases; junction bases not matched to a gene: 7. Germline values: CDR1 SGHRS, CDR2 YFSETQ. The CDR3 is 13 amino acids. CDR3 residues: CASSLYGGEGQYF. The CDR3 nucleotides read TGCGCCAGCAGCTTGTATGGAGGGGAGGGGCAGTACTTC.

The gene calls are TRBV7-7 and TRBJ2-2, with 8 positions matching TRBD2. Germline V gives CDR1 SSHAT, CDR2 FNYEAQ (reference sequence). The CDR3 has 13 amino acids. CDR3 region: CASGTSVTGELFF. The CDR3, as DNA: TGTGCTTCCGGGACTAGTGTCACCGGGGAGCTGTTTTTT. Filled out from reference TRBV7-7 and TRBJ2-2, the complete variable domain reads GAGVSQSPRYKVTKRGQDVTLRCDPISSHATLYWYQQALGQGPEFLTYFNYEAQPDKSGLPSDRFSAERPEGSISTLTIQRTEQRDSAMYRCASGTSVTGELFFGEGSRLTVL.

This clone appeared a few times. V is TRBV18 and J is TRBJ1-1; D gene ambiguous. This CDR3 comprises 12 residues. Per germline, CDR1 KGHSH and CDR2 LQKENI. V lost 5 bases and J 0 bases, leaving 4 bases between the germline ends. The CDR3, as DNA: TGTGCCAGCTCATCAGTGAACACTGAAGCTTTCTTT. It codes for CASSSVNTEAFF.

The chain joins TRBV2 to TRBJ2-5; the D gene is possibly TRBD1 (5 bases). This CDR3 contains 13 residues. Germline CDR1 SNHLY, CDR2 FYNNEI. Trimming removed 6 bases at V and 6 bases at J, with 14 bases between. CDR3 nucleotide sequence: TGTGCCAGCAGGGGGCCTACGGCAAAGACCCAGTACTTC. Translated: CASRGPTAKTQYF. The full variable domain, with the rest looked up from reference TRBV2 and TRBJ2-5, is EPEVTQTPSHQVTQMGQEVILRCVPISNHLYFYWYRQILGQKVEFLVSFYNNEISEKSEIFDDQFSVERPDGSNFTLKIRSTKLEDSAMYFCASRGPTAKTQYFGPGTRLLVL.

This clone has a single count. CDR3 amino acids: CASSKSGGATGELFF. As DNA, the CDR3 is TGTGCCAGCAGCAAGAGCGGGGGGGCCACCGGGGAGCTGTTTTTT. This chain joins TRBV7-9 and TRBJ2-2, with 10 bases identical to TRBD2. With 5 bases clipped from V and 4 bases from J, the junction kept 4 bases outside the gene matches. CDR3 length: 15 amino acids. In germline, CDR1 is SEHNR, CDR2 FQNEAQ (reference sequence).

The chain links TRBV5-4 to TRBJ2-2, with TRBD2 matching 10 bases. Germline values: CDR1 SGHNT, CDR2 YYREEE (reference sequence). V gave up 0 bases and J gave up 0 bases; unmatched junction bases: 5. This CDR3 contains 18 residues. This CDR3 is CASSLASGGFANTGELFF. CDR3 DNA: TGTGCCAGCAGCTTGGCTAGCGGGGGTTTCGCGAACACCGGGGAGCTGTTTTTT. Supplemented by reference TRBV5-4 and TRBJ2-2, the full variable domain reads ETGVTQSPTHLIKTRGQQVTLRCSSQSGHNTVSWYQQALGQGPQFIFQYYREEENGRGNFPPRFSGLQFPNYSSELNVNALELDDSALYLCASSLASGGFANTGELFFGEGSRLTVL.

This chain uses TRBV10-3 with TRBJ1-4; maybe TRBD1 (5 bases). Germline assignment: CDR1 ENHRY and CDR2 SYGVKD. Trimming shortened V by 0 bases and J by 9 bases, and 17 bases separated the two germline ends. This CDR3 comprises 16 residues. The chain's CDR3 is CAISESMGTRGKKLFF. The CDR3, as DNA: TGTGCCATCAGTGAGTCGATGGGGACCCGGGGGAAAAAACTGTTTTTT.

This clone was counted once. The chain has TRBV10-3 and TRBJ2-1, with a tentative D call TRBD1 (6 bases). Trimming left V 11 bases short and J 8 bases short, with 19 bases between. Germline V CDR1 and CDR2: ENHRY, SYGVKD. CDR3 length: 13 amino acids. The CDR3 sequence: CAAQTGSADEQFF. The CDR3 coding sequence is TGTGCCGCACAGACAGGCTCAGCGGATGAGCAGTTCTTC.

The table lists this clone with a few counts. The chain is built from TRBV4-3 and TRBJ2-2; 9 bases map to TRBD2. Germline-derived CDR1 and CDR2 are LGHNA and YSLEER. CDR3 length: 18 amino acids. J was trimmed by 0 bases and V by 0 bases; bases with no gene match: 5. The CDR3 nucleotides are TGCGCCAGCAGCCAAGATCACCCTAGCGGGGCGAACACCGGGGAGCTGTTTTTT. The encoded protein is CASSQDHPSGANTGELFF.

This clone was recorded a few times. This rearrangement joins TRBV29-1 to TRBJ1-1; TRBD1 is a possible D gene (5 bases). Trimming removed 7 bases from V and 0 bases from J, with 12 bases in between. The CDR3 runs 13 residues. Germline CDR1 and CDR2: SQVTM and ANQGSEA. CDR3 protein: CSGKKTVNTEAFF. DNA of the CDR3: TGCAGCGGCAAGAAGACAGTGAACACTGAAGCTTTCTTT.

This clone was recorded only once. The chain carries TRBV19 and TRBJ2-7; possibly TRBD2 for D (6 bases). This CDR3 has 14 residues. V was shortened by 6 bases and J by 4 bases, with 16 bases between the two germline ends. CDR1 is LNHDA and CDR2 is SQIVND in the germline V gene (reference sequence). Written as DNA, the CDR3 is TGTGCCAGTAGGACGGGCGGGAACGATTACGAGCAGTACTTC. As protein: CASRTGGNDYEQYF. Supplemented by reference TRBV19 and TRBJ2-7, the full variable domain reads DGGITQSPKYLFRKEGQNVTLSCEQNLNHDAMYWYRQDPGQGLRLIYYSQIVNDFQKGDIAEGYSVSREKKESFPLTVTSAQKNPTAFYLCASRTGGNDYEQYFGPGTRLTVT.

The chain uses TRBV5-6 and TRBJ1-5, with D possibly matching TRBD1 (5 bases). Looked up from germline, CDR1 is SGHDT and CDR2 is YYEEEE. Trimming took off 4 bases at V and 5 bases at J, with 16 bases between the two ends. The CDR3 length is 15 residues. CDR3 in DNA: TGTGCCAGCAGCGGGGGGGGACTGTTAGATCAGCCCCAGCATTTT. Encoded protein: CASSGGGLLDQPQHF. The full variable domain, rest sourced from reference TRBV5-6 and TRBJ1-5, is DAGVTQSPTHLIKTRGQQVTLRCSPKSGHDTVSWYQQALGQGPQFIFQYYEEEERQRGNFPDRFSGHQFPNYSSELNVNALLLGDSALYLCASSGGGLLDQPQHFGDGTRLSIL.

The chain has TRBV7-3 and TRBJ1-2; D might be TRBD1 (6 bases). V was cut by 5 bases and J by 7 bases, with 14 bases left in between. The CDR3 totals 13 residues. Germline lookup yields CDR1 SGHTA and CDR2 FQGTGA. The CDR3 reads CASSIGTTGGYTF. The DNA for the CDR3 is TGTGCCAGCAGCATCGGGACAACGGGTGGCTACACCTTC.

The chain carries TRBV5-6 and TRBJ1-2; no firm D call. V lost 1 base and J lost 4, with 8 bases in between. This CDR3 has 13 residues. Per the germline V gene, CDR1 is SGHDT and CDR2 is YYEEEE. The CDR3 DNA sequence: TGTGCCAGCAGCTTGCAGAATACCTATGGCTACACCTTC. It specifies CASSLQNTYGYTF.

The CDR3 DNA reads TGTGCCAGCAGTCCCAGTCTAGCGGGCACAGATACGCAGTATTTT. Protein sequence: CASSPSLAGTDTQYF. The rearrangement joins TRBV6-5 to TRBJ2-3; 7 positions agree with TRBD2. Trimming cost V 5 bases and J 1 base; bases outside gene matches: 6. This CDR3 spans 15 amino acids. CDR1 is MNHEY and CDR2 is SVGAGI in the germline V gene.

Only a few counts were recorded for this clone. The V and J genes are TRBV7-2 and TRBJ1-4; TRBD1 matches at 9 bases. With 1 base clipped from V and 11 bases from J, the junction kept 11 bases outside the gene matches. Germline CDR1 is SGHTA and CDR2 is FQGNSA. This CDR3 has 16 amino acids. For the CDR3, the DNA is TGTGCCAGCAGCTTAGAGGGTGGGACAGGGAGAGGGAAACTGTTTTTT. It specifies CASSLEGGTGRGKLFF.

V gene TRBV5-8 combines with J gene TRBJ1-1, with D perhaps TRBD1 (5 bases). CDR1 SGHTS and CDR2 YDEGEE come from the germline V gene. The CDR3 is 16 residues long. V was trimmed by 9 bases and J by 0 bases, leaving 21 bases between them. The CDR3 loop reads CATRRGAVLMNTEAFF. CDR3 DNA sequence: TGTGCCACCCGGAGGGGAGCCGTACTCATGAACACTGAAGCTTTCTTT.

The chain employs TRBV15 and TRBJ1-6, with D uncertain. Germline lookup yields CDR1 LNHNV and CDR2 YYDKDF (reference sequence). V lost 4 bases, J lost 10 bases, and 14 bases lay in between. This CDR3 has 14 amino acids. The CDR3 bases are TGTGCCACCAGCAAGGCAGGTATCGGCTCACCCCTCCACTTT. Its translation: CATSKAGIGSPLHF.

This sequence joins TRBV7-9 and TRBJ1-2, with 8 bases fitting TRBD1. From germline, CDR1 is SEHNR and CDR2 FQNEAQ (reference sequence). The CDR3 runs to 16 residues. V was pared by 2 bases and J by 8 bases, with 13 bases of the junction left unmatched. Written as DNA, the CDR3 is TGTGCCAGCAGCTTAACTCCCACCCAGGGGGCGGGCGGCTACACCTTC. Translating gives CASSLTPTQGAGGYTF. Full variable domain (remainder filled in from reference TRBV7-9 and TRBJ1-2): DTGVSQNPRHKITKRGQNVTFRCDPISEHNRLYWYRQTLGQGPEFLTYFQNEAQLEKSRLLSDRFSAERPKGSFSTLEIQRTEQGDSAMYLCASSLTPTQGAGGYTFGSGTRLTVV.

The rearrangement uses TRBV7-8 and TRBJ1-5; perhaps TRBD1 as D (6 bases). Germline CDR1 SGHVS, CDR2 FQNEAQ. The CDR3 contains 16 residues. V lost 5 bases, J lost 1 base, and 15 bases lay in between. CDR3 in DNA: TGTGCCAGCAGCCTAGGAGGGGGGGGCAGCAATCAGCCCCAGCATTTT. Its translation: CASSLGGGGSNQPQHF.